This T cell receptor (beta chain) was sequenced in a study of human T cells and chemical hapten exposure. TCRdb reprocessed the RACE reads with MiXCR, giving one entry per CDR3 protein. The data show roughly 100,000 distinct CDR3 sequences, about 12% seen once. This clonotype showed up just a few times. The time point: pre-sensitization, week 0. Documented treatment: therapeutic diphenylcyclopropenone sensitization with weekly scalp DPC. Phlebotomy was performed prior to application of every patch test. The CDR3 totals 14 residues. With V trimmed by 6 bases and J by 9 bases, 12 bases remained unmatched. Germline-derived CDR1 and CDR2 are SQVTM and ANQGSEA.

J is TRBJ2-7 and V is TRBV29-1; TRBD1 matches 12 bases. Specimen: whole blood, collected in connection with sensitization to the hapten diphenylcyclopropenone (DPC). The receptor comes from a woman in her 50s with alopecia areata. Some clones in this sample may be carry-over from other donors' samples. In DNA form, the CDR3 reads TGCAGCGTGGCGGAAGGGACAGGGGGCGGTGGGCAGTACTTC. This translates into CSVAEGTGGGGQYF.